The clone carrying this TCR beta chain was seen just once. Its antigen is unknown. The record originates from a study of T cell responses to AZD1222 COVID-19 vaccine. Sequenced by immunoSEQ multiplex PCR; TCRdb stores in-frame clones only, minus some. The sample contains some 92,000 clones, 91% of which appear only once. Findings of the study overall: Clonal diversity was possibly underestimated, and white British individuals and females predominated among donors. The study found Spike-specific TCR breadth and depth rose after two AZD1222 doses.

CDR3 length: 15 amino acids. J lost 10 bases, V lost 0 bases, and 5 bases had no gene match. Germline loops: CDR1 LGHNA, CDR2 YNFKEQ. The specimen was peripheral blood, collected on day 0 of AZD1222 vaccination. This TCR was sampled from an adult in good health. This chain connects TRBV4-2 to TRBJ2-1, with 11 nucleotides matching TRBD2. The CDR3 DNA sequence: TGTGCCAGCAGCCAAGATAGCGGGGGGGCCGGGGAGCAGTTCTTC. Translating gives CASSQDSGGAGEQFF.